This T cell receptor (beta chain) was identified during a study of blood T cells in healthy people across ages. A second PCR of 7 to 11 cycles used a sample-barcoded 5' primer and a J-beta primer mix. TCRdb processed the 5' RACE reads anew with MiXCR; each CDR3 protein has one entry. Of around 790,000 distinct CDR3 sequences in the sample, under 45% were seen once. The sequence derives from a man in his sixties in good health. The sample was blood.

CDR3 amino acids: CASGPLGGLGTEAFF. As DNA, the CDR3 is TGTGCTAGTGGCCCCCTAGGAGGGTTGGGCACTGAAGCTTTCTTT. V is TRBV12-5 and J is TRBJ1-1; no clear D gene. The germline V gene has CDR1 LGHNT and CDR2 FRNRAP. Trimming removed 6 bases at V and 4 bases at J, with 18 bases between. This CDR3 contains 15 residues.